This TCR beta chain was captured by sequencing in a study of T cell clones after liver transplantation. The assay was immunoSEQ multiplex PCR, and TCRdb's table has in-frame clones only and misses some. The table shows some 20,000 clones, with approximately 89% occurring only once. Trimming cost V 1 base and J 0 bases, with 16 bases left between them. The CDR3 has 18 residues. CDR1 is KGHSH and CDR2 is LQKENI in the germline V gene. The TCR comes from a human donor who received a liver transplant. V and J are TRBV18 and TRBJ1-5, with D possibly matching TRBD1 (5 bases). The source material was CD8+ T cells from blood, sampled before liver transplant. In DNA form, the CDR3 reads TGTGCCAGCTCACCACGCGAGAGCAGGGAATATAGCAATCAGCCCCAGCATTTT. Encoded protein: CASSPRESREYSNQPQHF.